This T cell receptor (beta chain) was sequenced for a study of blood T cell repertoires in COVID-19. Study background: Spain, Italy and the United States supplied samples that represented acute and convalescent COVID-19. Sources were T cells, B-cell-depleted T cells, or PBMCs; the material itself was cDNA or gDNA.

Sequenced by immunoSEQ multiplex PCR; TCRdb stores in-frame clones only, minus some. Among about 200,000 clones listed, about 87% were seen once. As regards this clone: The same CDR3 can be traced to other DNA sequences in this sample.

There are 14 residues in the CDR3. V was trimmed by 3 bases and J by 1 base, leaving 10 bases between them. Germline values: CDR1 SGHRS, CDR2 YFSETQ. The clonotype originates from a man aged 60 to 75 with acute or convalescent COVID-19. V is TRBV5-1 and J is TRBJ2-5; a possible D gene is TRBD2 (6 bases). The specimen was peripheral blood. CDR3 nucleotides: TGCGCCAGCAGCTCGGGGGAGCGCCAAGAGACCCAGTACTTC. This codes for CASSSGERQETQYF.